A selection of T cell receptor beta chains follows, all from one sample in a study of T cell responses to AZD1222 COVID-19 vaccine. TCRdb's table, derived via immunoSEQ multiplex PCR, lists solely in-frame clones and lacks some. Counted here are around 110,000 clones, roughly 90% occurring once; the ten biggest clones make up approximately 5%. This sample comprised peripheral blood, obtained on day 0 of AZD1222 vaccination. Every receptor here comes from an adult in good health. Each CDR3 is given with its conserved first and last residue. The D gene is left open where the match is weak. A row's size may be missing; if present it is once, few, many or a size class.

CDR3 DNA	CDR3 protein	D gene	J gene	V gene	clone size
TGTGCCAGCAGCCAAGTGTCCGACACCGGGGAGCTGTTTTTT	CASSQVSDTGELFF	NA	TRBJ2-2	TRBV14	once
TGTGCCAGTAGTACCGGACAGCGCAACGAGGGAAACACTGAAGCTTTCTTT	CASSTGQRNEGNTEAFF	NA	TRBJ1-1	TRBV19	NA
TGTGCCAGCAGTTACTCGCGGGGAGTATACGAGCAGTACTTC	CASSYSRGVYEQYF	NA	TRBJ2-7	TRBV6-2/TRBV6-3	NA
TGTGCCAGTAGTATAGGGGATAGCAATCAGCCCCAGCATTTT	CASSIGDSNQPQHF	NA	TRBJ1-5	TRBV19	NA
TGTGCCAGCAGCAGGGACAGGGGGCGCAACTATGGCTACACCTTC	CASSRDRGRNYGYTF	TRBD1	TRBJ1-2	TRBV6-5	NA
TGTGCCAGCAGCTTCGGACTGTTGTCTGGGGCCAACGTCCTGACTTTC	CASSFGLLSGANVLTF	NA	TRBJ2-6	TRBV7-2	NA
TGTGCCAGCAGTTACTCGCGGCAGCTCTACTCTGGAAACACCATATATTTT	CASSYSRQLYSGNTIYF	NA	TRBJ1-3	TRBV6-2/TRBV6-3	NA
TGTGCCAGCAGCTCCTCGGTTAGCGGGGCGGCGGAGACCCAGTACTTC	CASSSSVSGAAETQYF	TRBD2	TRBJ2-5	TRBV5-8	NA
TGTGCCAGTAGTATAGGACAGGGTGGGACAGATACGCAGTATTTT	CASSIGQGGTDTQYF	TRBD1	TRBJ2-3	TRBV19	NA
TGTGCCAGCAGCGCGCCCGGGACAGGGGGCGGGGAGCTGTTTTTT	CASSAPGTGGGELFF	TRBD1	TRBJ2-2	TRBV7-3	NA
TGTGCCAGCAGCTTGGTCAGAGTTTACTCCTACGAGCAGTACTTC	CASSLVRVYSYEQYF	NA	TRBJ2-7	TRBV5-8	NA
TGCGCCAGCAGGACACCAGCGGGAGGAATATACAATGAGCAGTTCTTC	CASRTPAGGIYNEQFF	TRBD2	TRBJ2-1	TRBV10-2	NA
TGCGCCAGCAGAGGCGACAGCTACGAGCAGTACTTC	CASRGDSYEQYF	NA	TRBJ2-7	TRBV5-1	once
TGCAGCACCCGATCGGACACAGGGTACACTGAAGCTTTCTTT	CSTRSDTGYTEAFF	NA	TRBJ1-1	TRBV29-1	NA
TGTGCCAGCTCCCCCGCGCGGAGGGGGATAGGTGAGCAGTACTTC	CASSPARRGIGEQYF	NA	TRBJ2-7	TRBV18	NA
TGTGCCAGCAGCCCGGGACAGGGGATGAACACTGAAGCTTTCTTT	CASSPGQGMNTEAFF	TRBD1	TRBJ1-1	TRBV11-1	NA
TGTGCCAGCAGCTCCGGGACAGAGAACACTGAAGCTTTCTTT	CASSSGTENTEAFF	TRBD1	TRBJ1-1	TRBV5-5	NA
TGTGCCAGCAGCCAAGGGGGGGATGGCTACACCTTC	CASSQGGDGYTF	NA	TRBJ1-2	TRBV7-3	NA
TGTGCCAGCAGAGCACACAGGGGCGAGCAGTACTTC	CASRAHRGEQYF	TRBD1	TRBJ2-7	TRBV12-3/TRBV12-4	NA
TGTGCCAGCAGCACCGACTCTGGAAACACCATATATTTT	CASSTDSGNTIYF	NA	TRBJ1-3	TRBV7-3	NA
TGCGCCAGCAGTGAGTCGCCTACCTACAATGAGCAGTTCTTC	CASSESPTYNEQFF	NA	TRBJ2-1	TRBV10-2	NA
TGCAGCGCCTCAGGGGAGAACTATGGCTACACCTTC	CSASGENYGYTF	NA	TRBJ1-2	TRBV29-1	NA
TGTGCCAGCAGCTTCGATGCAGGTTATAATTCACCCCTCCACTTT	CASSFDAGYNSPLHF	NA	TRBJ1-6	TRBV7-3	NA